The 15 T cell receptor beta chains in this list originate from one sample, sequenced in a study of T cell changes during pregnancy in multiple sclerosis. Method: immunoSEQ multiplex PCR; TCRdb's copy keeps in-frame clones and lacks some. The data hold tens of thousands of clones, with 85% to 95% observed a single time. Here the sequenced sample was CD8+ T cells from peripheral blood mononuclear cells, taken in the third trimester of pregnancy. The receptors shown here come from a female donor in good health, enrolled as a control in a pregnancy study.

The CDR3 DNA reads as TGCGCCAGCAGCCAAGAGCGCGAAAGCTCCTACGAGCAGTACTTC. Its translation is CASSQERESSYEQYF. This rearrangement joins TRBV4-3 to TRBJ2-7; D is unresolved. Trimming pared 0 bases from V and 0 bases from J, leaving 9 bases between. The CDR3 totals 15 residues. CDR1 is LGHNA and CDR2 is YSLEER in the germline V gene.

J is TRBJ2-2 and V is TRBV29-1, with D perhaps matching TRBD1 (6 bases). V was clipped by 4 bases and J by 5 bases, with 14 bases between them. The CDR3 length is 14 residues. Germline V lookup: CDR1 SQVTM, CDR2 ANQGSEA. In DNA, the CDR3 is TGCAGCGTTGTCTACAGGGACACTACCGGGGAGCTGTTTTTT. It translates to CSVVYRDTTGELFF.

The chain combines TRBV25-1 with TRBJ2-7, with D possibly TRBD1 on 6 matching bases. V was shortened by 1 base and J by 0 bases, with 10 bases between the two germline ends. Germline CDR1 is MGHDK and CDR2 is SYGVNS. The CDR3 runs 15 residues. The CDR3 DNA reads TGTGCCAGCAGTGAATCAGGGGCAATCTCCTACGAGCAGTACTTC. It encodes CASSESGAISYEQYF.

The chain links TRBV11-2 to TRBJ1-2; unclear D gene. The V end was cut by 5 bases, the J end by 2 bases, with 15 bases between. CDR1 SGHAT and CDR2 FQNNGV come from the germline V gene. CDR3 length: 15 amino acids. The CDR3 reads CASSPMPGTNYGYTF. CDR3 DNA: TGTGCCAGCAGCCCGATGCCAGGCACCAACTATGGCTACACCTTC.

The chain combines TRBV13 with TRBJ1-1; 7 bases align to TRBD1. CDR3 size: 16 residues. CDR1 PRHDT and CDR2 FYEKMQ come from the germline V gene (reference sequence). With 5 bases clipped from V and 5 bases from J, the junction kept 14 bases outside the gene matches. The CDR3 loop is CASSPETTGLLTEAFF. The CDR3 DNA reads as TGTGCCAGCAGCCCAGAAACGACAGGGTTGCTAACTGAAGCTTTCTTT.

The CDR3 sequence: CATQTGGVEQFF. The CDR3 nucleotides are TGTGCTACCCAGACGGGGGGGGTCGAGCAGTTCTTC. The chain has TRBV7-7 and TRBJ2-1, with TRBD2 matching over 8 bases. Germline CDR1 reads SSHAT; CDR2 reads FNYEAQ (reference sequence). There are 12 residues in the CDR3.

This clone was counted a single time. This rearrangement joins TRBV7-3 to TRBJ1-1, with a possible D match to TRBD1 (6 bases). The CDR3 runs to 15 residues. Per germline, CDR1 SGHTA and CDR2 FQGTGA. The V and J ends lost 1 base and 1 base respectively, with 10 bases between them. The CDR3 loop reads CASSLIGGQNTEAFF. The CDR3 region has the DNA TGTGCCAGCAGCTTAATTGGGGGCCAGAACACTGAAGCTTTCTTT.

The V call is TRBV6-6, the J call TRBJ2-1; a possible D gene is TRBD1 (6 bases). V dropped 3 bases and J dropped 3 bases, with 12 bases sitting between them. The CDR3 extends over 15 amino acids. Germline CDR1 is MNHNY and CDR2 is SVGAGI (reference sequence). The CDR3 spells CASSYYDRYYNEQFF. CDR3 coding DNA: TGTGCCAGCAGTTATTACGACAGGTACTACAATGAGCAGTTCTTC.

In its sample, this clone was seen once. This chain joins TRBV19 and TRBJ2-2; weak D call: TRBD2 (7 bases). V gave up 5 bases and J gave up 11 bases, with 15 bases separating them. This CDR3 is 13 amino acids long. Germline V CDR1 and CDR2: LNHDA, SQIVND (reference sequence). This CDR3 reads CASSSVAGAELFF. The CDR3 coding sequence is TGTGCCAGTAGTTCCGTGGCGGGGGCTGAGCTGTTTTTT.

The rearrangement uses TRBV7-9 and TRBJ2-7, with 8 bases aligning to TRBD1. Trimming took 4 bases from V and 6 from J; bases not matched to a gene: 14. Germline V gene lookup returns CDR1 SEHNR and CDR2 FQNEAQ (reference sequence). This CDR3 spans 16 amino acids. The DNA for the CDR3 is TGTGCCAGCAGCTCTCCGGAGGGGCAGGGGGCATCCGAGCAGTACTTC. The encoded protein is CASSSPEGQGASEQYF.

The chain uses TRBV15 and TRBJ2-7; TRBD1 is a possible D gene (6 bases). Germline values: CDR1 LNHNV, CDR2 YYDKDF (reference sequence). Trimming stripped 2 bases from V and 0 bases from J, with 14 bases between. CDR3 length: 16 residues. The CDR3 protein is CATSRPTGTSSYEQYF. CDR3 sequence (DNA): TGTGCCACCAGCAGACCGACCGGGACATCCTCCTACGAGCAGTACTTC.

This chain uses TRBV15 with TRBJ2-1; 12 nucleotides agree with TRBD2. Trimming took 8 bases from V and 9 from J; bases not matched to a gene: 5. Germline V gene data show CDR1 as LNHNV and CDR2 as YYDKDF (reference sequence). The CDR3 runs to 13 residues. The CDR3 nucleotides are TGTGCCACCCGGACTAGCGGGGTCGGTGAGCAGTTCTTC. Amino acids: CATRTSGVGEQFF.

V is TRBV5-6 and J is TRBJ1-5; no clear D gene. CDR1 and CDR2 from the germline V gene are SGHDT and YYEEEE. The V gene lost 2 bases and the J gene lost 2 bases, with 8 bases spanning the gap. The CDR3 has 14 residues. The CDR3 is CASSFSGGNQPQHF. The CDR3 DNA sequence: TGTGCCAGCAGCTTCAGCGGGGGCAATCAGCCCCAGCATTTT.

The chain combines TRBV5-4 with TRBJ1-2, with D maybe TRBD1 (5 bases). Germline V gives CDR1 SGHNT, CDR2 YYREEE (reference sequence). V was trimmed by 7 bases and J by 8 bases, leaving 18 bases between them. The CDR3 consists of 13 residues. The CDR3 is CASVGASSRGYTF. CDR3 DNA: TGTGCCAGCGTTGGGGCGTCATCTCGGGGCTACACCTTC. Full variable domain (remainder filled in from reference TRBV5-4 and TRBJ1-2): ETGVTQSPTHLIKTRGQQVTLRCSSQSGHNTVSWYQQALGQGPQFIFQYYREEENGRGNFPPRFSGLQFPNYSSELNVNALELDDSALYLCASVGASSRGYTFGSGTRLTVV.

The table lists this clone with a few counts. CDR3 protein: CASSLGQNSYEQYF. In DNA, the CDR3 is TGTGCCAGCAGCTTGGGACAGAACTCCTACGAGCAGTACTTC. The chain is built from TRBV5-6 and TRBJ2-7; tentative D call: TRBD1 (5 bases). The CDR3 covers 14 residues. The V end lost 0 bases, the J end lost 0 bases, and 7 bases lay between the germline ends. Germline CDR1 and CDR2: SGHDT and YYEEEE.